One and the same sample provided the 17 T cell receptor beta chains below, sequenced in a study of shared clonotypes between healthy human individuals. TCRdb's copy holds only in-frame clones and misses some; the assay was immunoSEQ multiplex PCR. The sample contains about 1.5 million clones, around 97% of which appear only once. Input material: naive CD4+ T cells sorted from blood. Subset defined: CD45RA+ positively selected. The receptors were sampled from a man between 25 and 39 years old in good health.

This chain joins TRBV5-8 and TRBJ2-7; D ambiguous. Trimming removed 9 bases from V and 6 bases from J, with 10 bases in between. Germline V gives CDR1 SGHTS, CDR2 YDEGEE. CDR3 length: 10 amino acids. DNA of the CDR3: TGTGCCACCCCGCGTCTCGAGCAGTACTTC. Translating gives CATPRLEQYF.

The chain carries TRBV6-1 and TRBJ2-5; D gene ambiguous. The V gene's germline CDR1 is MNHNS and CDR2 SASEGT. The CDR3 has 14 residues. V was pared by 5 bases and J by 5 bases, with 15 bases between. The CDR3 nucleotides read TGTGCCAGCAGTCCCCGGACCGCCGGGGAGACCCAGTACTTC. This codes for CASSPRTAGETQYF.

The genes are TRBV28 and TRBJ2-3, with TRBD1 identical over 8 bases. V was clipped by 8 bases and J by 3 bases; unmatched bases: 19. Germline V gene sequence: CDR1 MDHEN, CDR2 SYDVKM. This CDR3 is 18 amino acids long. DNA of the CDR3: TGTGCCAGCGAAGAGGTCGGCGGTCAGGACAGGGTAACAGATACGCAGTATTTT. It is translated as CASEEVGGQDRVTDTQYF.

The chain uses TRBV5-4 and TRBJ1-2; D possibly corresponds to TRBD1 (5 bases). Looked up from germline, CDR1 is SGHNT and CDR2 is YYREEE (reference sequence). V was cut by 2 bases and J by 13 bases, with 12 bases left in between. The CDR3 totals 11 residues. As DNA, the CDR3 is TGTGCCAGCAGCTTCGAGGGGTTCGTCACCTTC. It codes for CASSFEGFVTF.

This rearrangement joins TRBV9 to TRBJ1-1, with TRBD1 matching 7 bases. V lost 4 bases and J lost 2; bases outside the gene matches: 8. CDR1 SGDLS and CDR2 YYNGEE come from the germline V gene. The CDR3 runs to 15 residues. DNA of the CDR3: TGTGCCAGCAGCCCTACGGGACAGATCAACACTGAAGCTTTCTTT. Translated, it gives CASSPTGQINTEAFF.

The chain uses TRBV6-5 and TRBJ2-1; 8 positions agree with TRBD2. The CDR3 extends over 15 amino acids. Germline lookup yields CDR1 MNHEY and CDR2 SVGAGI. V shed 6 bases, J shed 8 bases, and the junction held 12 bases outside the gene matches. CDR3 DNA sequence: TGTGCCAGCAGAGTCAGCGGGAGAGTTGGCCATGAGCAGTTCTTC. This codes for CASRVSGRVGHEQFF.

The genes are TRBV5-5 and TRBJ2-7; 12 nucleotides line up with TRBD2. Unmatched junction bases numbered 13, after V lost 7 bases and J lost 2 bases. This CDR3 has 17 residues. CDR1 and CDR2 from the germline V gene are SGHKS and YYEKEE (reference sequence). CDR3 in DNA: TGTGCCAGCGTAATAGGGCTAGCGGGAGGGAGGGCCTACGAGCAGTACTTC. This codes for CASVIGLAGGRAYEQYF.

This chain uses TRBV2 with TRBJ1-5; 8 nucleotides align to TRBD1. The CDR3 covers 13 residues. The germline gives CDR1 SNHLY, CDR2 FYNNEI. With V trimmed by 8 bases and J by 5 bases, 5 bases remained unmatched. CDR3 bases: TGTGCCAGCCGGACAGGGTTCGATCAGCCCCAGCATTTT. It is translated as CASRTGFDQPQHF.

This clone was seen just once. The chain employs TRBV19 and TRBJ2-7; a possible D gene is TRBD1 (5 bases). This CDR3 has 14 amino acids. V lost 5 bases and J 0 bases, leaving 11 bases between the germline ends. The V gene's germline CDR1 is LNHDA and CDR2 SQIVND (reference sequence). CDR3 DNA: TGTGCCAGTAGTGACGACAGAGACTCCTACGAGCAGTACTTC. The encoded protein is CASSDDRDSYEQYF.

Concerning this clone itself: The junction does not match germline at one end; this may be a read error. This sequence joins TRBV28 and TRBJ1-2; no definite D call. The germline gives CDR1 MDHEN, CDR2 SYDVKM. The CDR3 is 11 residues long. The CDR3 bases are TGTGCCAGCAGTTTGGAGGCCGGAGTCTTCTTC. It codes for CASSLEAGVFF.

This chain joins TRBV2 and TRBJ2-6; TRBD2 might be the D (9 bases). The length of the CDR3 is 17 residues. V shed 5 bases and J shed 4 bases, with 18 bases lying between them. Germline CDR1 reads SNHLY; CDR2 reads FYNNEI. The CDR3 sequence: CASSSDRGLAGANVLTF. CDR3 nucleotides: TGTGCCAGCAGTAGCGACAGGGGACTAGCCGGGGCCAACGTCCTGACTTTC.

The CDR3 spells CASSSAISGNTIYF. CDR3 sequence (DNA): TGTGCCAGCAGTTCCGCAATCTCTGGAAACACCATATATTTT. This chain joins TRBV27 and TRBJ1-3; no clear D. V lost 4 bases and J lost 0, with 7 bases in between. The CDR3 spans 14 residues. The germline V gene encodes CDR1 MNHEY and CDR2 SMNVEV (reference sequence).

V and J are TRBV7-9 and TRBJ2-1; TRBD1 aligns across 10 bases. Germline V gene data show CDR1 as SEHNR and CDR2 as FQNEAQ (reference sequence). The CDR3 loop spans 15 amino acids. V shed 4 bases, J shed 6 bases, and the junction held 6 bases outside the gene matches. CDR3 sequence: CASSSRDRGSNEQFF. The CDR3 nucleotides are TGTGCCAGCAGCTCCAGGGACAGGGGTTCCAATGAGCAGTTCTTC.

The V and J genes are TRBV10-1 and TRBJ2-3; D is ambiguous. The CDR3 is made up of 12 amino acids. The V gene's germline CDR1 is WNHNN and CDR2 SYGVQD (reference sequence). V shed 2 bases and J shed 6 bases, with 6 bases lying between them. CDR3 residues: CASSEDRDTQYF. Here the CDR3 DNA reads TGCGCCAGCAGTGAGGATCGTGATACGCAGTATTTT.

The genes are TRBV9 and TRBJ1-4; D is unresolved. The CDR3 is made up of 14 amino acids. Germline loops: CDR1 SGDLS, CDR2 YYNGEE. Trimming removed 3 bases from V and 6 bases from J, with 12 bases in between. The CDR3 spells CASSGTLADEKLFF. In nucleotides, the CDR3 is TGTGCCAGCAGCGGAACACTCGCCGATGAAAAACTGTTTTTT.

The chain recombines TRBV29-1 with TRBJ2-3; 13 bases line up with TRBD2. Losses at the gene ends were 2 bases for V and 0 bases for J; bases not matched to a gene: 17. Germline lookup yields CDR1 SQVTM and CDR2 ANQGSEA. The CDR3 spans 21 residues. CDR3 nucleotides: TGCAGCGTTGAACAGGGGGCGAGGACTAGCGGGGGACCTTCGAGCACAGATACGCAGTATTTT. Its protein is CSVEQGARTSGGPSSTDTQYF.

The chain joins TRBV29-1 to TRBJ2-3, with 7 positions matching TRBD1. Germline CDR1 SQVTM, CDR2 ANQGSEA. V lost 1 base, J lost 4 bases, and 8 bases stayed unmatched. This CDR3 has 15 residues. CDR3 sequence reads: CSVEATGAWADTQYF. In nucleotides, the CDR3 is TGCAGCGTTGAAGCCACAGGGGCCTGGGCAGATACGCAGTATTTT.